This entry lists 23 T cell receptor beta chains sequenced from one sample in a study of T-cell memory formation after mild COVID-19. Via MiXCR, TCRdb re-called the 5' RACE reads, giving one row per CDR3 protein. The sample consists of approximately 500,000 distinct CDR3 sequences, about 23% of them appearing once. The sample consisted of PBMCs or a T cell subset sorted from them (not recorded which). These receptors originate from an adult woman who had mild COVID-19 (a few samples of this study predate the infection). Cell type and time point are not known.

This chain uses TRBV9 with TRBJ2-1, with D tentatively TRBD1 or TRBD2 (5 bases each). Germline V gene data show CDR1 as SGDLS and CDR2 as YYNGEE. The CDR3 has 14 residues. V was cut by 4 bases and J by 9 bases, with 17 bases left in between. In nucleotides, the CDR3 is TGTGCCAGCAGCTTCAGGGACGACTACGTTGAGCAGTTCTTC. Protein: CASSFRDDYVEQFF.

This clonotype was observed at least ten times. The chain uses TRBV11-2 and TRBJ2-3; the match to TRBD2 covers 7 bases. Germline V gives CDR1 SGHAT, CDR2 FQNNGV. J lost 0 bases, V lost 1 base, and 4 bases had no gene match. The CDR3 is 16 amino acids. DNA of the CDR3: TGTGCCAGCAGCTTAGGTGCGGGGGTTAGCACAGATACGCAGTATTTT. It specifies CASSLGAGVSTDTQYF.

This clonotype was counted only a few times. The chain uses TRBV18 and TRBJ1-1; 8 nucleotides line up with TRBD1. V shed 2 bases, J shed 1 base, and the junction held 6 bases outside the gene matches. The length of the CDR3 is 16 residues. Germline V lookup: CDR1 KGHSH, CDR2 LQKENI. The CDR3 bases are TGTGCCAGCTCACCAGACAGGGGCATTCCGAACACTGAAGCTTTCTTT. It codes for CASSPDRGIPNTEAFF.

This clonotype was observed a handful of times. The chain is built from TRBV10-3 and TRBJ1-2; 7 bases are shared with TRBD1. Trimming at V came to 2 bases and at J to 4 bases, leaving 7 bases not matched to a gene. This CDR3 has 15 amino acids. Looked up from germline, CDR1 is ENHRY and CDR2 is SYGVKD. CDR3 coding DNA: TGTGCCATCAGTGAGGGTCGGGACAGAAGCTATGGCTACACCTTC. Amino acid sequence: CAISEGRDRSYGYTF.

This chain links TRBV6-6 with TRBJ1-1, with D perhaps TRBD1 (6 bases). V was clipped by 5 bases and J by 0 bases, with 13 bases between them. The germline V gene encodes CDR1 MNHNY and CDR2 SVGAGI (reference sequence). The CDR3 runs to 15 residues. The CDR3 bases are TGTGCCAGCAGTACGACAGGCCTCATGAACACTGAAGCTTTCTTT. Amino acid sequence: CASSTTGLMNTEAFF.

The gene calls are TRBV27 and TRBJ1-2, with 9 bases that match TRBD1. The CDR3 extends over 13 amino acids. Germline loops: CDR1 MNHEY, CDR2 SMNVEV (reference sequence). V lost 5 bases and J lost 5; bases outside the gene matches: 3. Here the CDR3 reads CASSRTGAYGYTF. DNA for the CDR3: TGTGCCAGCAGTCGGACAGGGGCATATGGCTACACCTTC.

This clonotype was recorded a few times. This chain connects TRBV30 to TRBJ1-2, with D unresolved. V lost 2 bases to trimming and J lost 4 bases, with 14 bases between them. Germline loops: CDR1 GTSNPN, CDR2 SVGIG (reference sequence). The CDR3 has 14 amino acids. The CDR3 DNA reads as TGTGCCTGGAGTCCAAATCGGGCTGCCTATGGCTACACCTTC. It translates to CAWSPNRAAYGYTF.

The chain uses TRBV2 and TRBJ1-4, with D unclear. The CDR3 contains 15 residues. The germline gives CDR1 SNHLY, CDR2 FYNNEI. The ends were cut back, 2 bases at V and 7 bases at J, with 14 bases in the middle. As DNA, the CDR3 is TGTGCCAGCAGTGAATCAGTGGAGGCGTTTGAAAAACTGTTTTTT. This sequence encodes CASSESVEAFEKLFF.

The chain carries TRBV7-3 and TRBJ2-1; 16 nucleotides line up with TRBD2. J lost 8 bases, V lost 3 bases, and 10 bases had no gene match. Germline V CDR1 and CDR2: SGHTA, FQGTGA. This CDR3 is built from 18 residues. Here the CDR3 reads CASSLRPGLAGGRHEQFF. The CDR3 DNA sequence: TGTGCCAGCAGCTTGCGACCGGGACTAGCGGGAGGGCGGCATGAGCAGTTCTTC.

This clonotype was recorded at least ten times. The CDR3 loop reads CSARDGDYEQYF. Written as DNA, the CDR3 is TGCAGTGCTAGAGACGGGGACTACGAGCAGTACTTC. The chain combines TRBV20-1 with TRBJ2-7; perhaps TRBD2 as D (5 bases). The germline V gene encodes CDR1 DFQATT and CDR2 SNEGSKA (reference sequence). The CDR3 has 12 residues. V lost 0 bases and J lost 3, with 6 bases in between.

The gene calls are TRBV7-3 and TRBJ1-2; a possible D gene is TRBD1 (5 bases). The CDR3 extends over 13 amino acids. Germline V gives CDR1 SGHTA, CDR2 FQGTGA. V lost 2 bases and J 4 bases, leaving 8 bases between the germline ends. CDR3 in DNA: TGTGCCAGCAGCTTAGGGGGACCCTATGGCTACACCTTC. Its translation is CASSLGGPYGYTF.

This clonotype was counted a few times. The chain joins TRBV2 to TRBJ2-7, with 11 bases lining up with TRBD2. CDR3 size: 15 residues. The V gene end was trimmed by 6 bases and the J gene end by 1 base; junction bases not matched to a gene: 5. The germline V gene has CDR1 SNHLY and CDR2 FYNNEI. The CDR3 spells CASRDSSGGSYEQYF. CDR3 in DNA: TGTGCCAGCAGGGATTCTAGCGGGGGGTCCTACGAGCAGTACTTC.

This clonotype was detected a few times. The CDR3 DNA reads TGTGCCAGCACTAGCGGGAAGTCCTACAATGAGCAGTTCTTC. Encoded protein: CASTSGKSYNEQFF. V gene TRBV14 combines with J gene TRBJ2-1, with 9 positions matching TRBD2. The junction had 2 bases not matched to a gene; V was cut back by 7 bases and J by 1 base. The CDR3 is made up of 14 amino acids. Germline CDR1 and CDR2: SGHDN and FVKESK.

The rearrangement joins TRBV18 to TRBJ1-1; the D is unclear. Trimming took 5 bases from V and 4 from J, leaving 11 bases between them. This CDR3 has 13 residues. From germline, CDR1 is KGHSH and CDR2 LQKENI. This CDR3 reads CASSFIRGTEAFF. CDR3 nucleotides: TGTGCCAGCTCATTTATCAGAGGCACTGAAGCTTTCTTT.

The chain combines TRBV5-1 with TRBJ2-1, with D tentatively TRBD1 or TRBD2 (5 bases each). The CDR3 runs 14 residues. V lost 2 bases and J 8 bases, leaving 14 bases between the germline ends. Germline V gene lookup returns CDR1 SGHRS and CDR2 YFSETQ. The CDR3 sequence: CASSFYSRGDEQFF. The DNA of the CDR3 is TGCGCCAGCAGCTTTTATTCGCGAGGGGATGAGCAGTTCTTC.

This clonotype showed up just a few times. This chain joins TRBV6-2 or TRBV6-3 and TRBJ2-7, with 7 bases fitting TRBD2. Germline-derived CDR1 and CDR2 are MNHEY and SVGEGT. The CDR3 has 17 residues. Trimming at V came to 6 bases and at J to 1 base, leaving 15 bases not matched to a gene. In nucleotides, the CDR3 is TGTGCCAGCAGGTATGTCCCTAGCGGCCAGCTGTCCTACGAGCAGTACTTC. It is translated as CASRYVPSGQLSYEQYF.

The chain employs TRBV4-1 and TRBJ2-1; D could derive from TRBD1 or TRBD2 (5 bases each). V was shortened by 6 bases and J by 8 bases, with 14 bases between the two germline ends. The germline V gene has CDR1 MGHRA and CDR2 YSYEKL. This CDR3 comprises 13 residues. CDR3 sequence (DNA): TGCGCCAGCAGTCCCGGGACGAGCTATGAGCAGTTCTTC. Amino acids: CASSPGTSYEQFF.

V gene TRBV5-4 combines with J gene TRBJ1-1, with no clear D. Looked up from germline, CDR1 is SGHNT and CDR2 is YYREEE (reference sequence). The V end lost 1 base, the J end lost 4 bases, and 17 bases lay between the germline ends. The CDR3 sequence is 16 residues long. The CDR3 sequence: CASSLLPSIFGTEAFF. The CDR3 bases are TGTGCCAGCAGCTTGCTCCCTTCTATCTTCGGCACTGAAGCTTTCTTT.

A few counts support this clonotype. The rearrangement joins TRBV5-1 to TRBJ2-3; 10 bases align to TRBD2. Germline CDR1 and CDR2: SGHRS and YFSETQ. The trim removed 0 bases at V and 5 bases at J, leaving 3 bases unmatched. The CDR3 covers 15 residues. Here the CDR3 reads CASSLEVAGGDTQYF. As DNA, the CDR3 is TGCGCCAGCAGCTTGGAGGTAGCGGGGGGAGATACGCAGTATTTT.

The CDR3 DNA reads as TGCGCCAGCAGCCAGAGGTTCACAGATACGCAGTATTTT. Its translation: CASSQRFTDTQYF. The chain recombines TRBV4-1 with TRBJ2-3; D is unclear. Looked up from germline, CDR1 is MGHRA and CDR2 is YSYEKL. The CDR3 covers 13 residues. Trimming took 3 bases from V and 2 from J, leaving 6 bases between them.

This clonotype turned up a few times. The rearrangement links TRBV7-8 to TRBJ2-3; possible D gene TRBD1, 6 bases. Per the germline V gene, CDR1 is SGHVS and CDR2 is FQNEAQ. The CDR3 spans 16 residues. Trimming shortened V by 0 bases and J by 1 base, and 11 bases separated the two germline ends. The CDR3 is CASSLAVRGGTDTQYF. In DNA form, the CDR3 reads TGTGCCAGCAGCTTAGCCGTCAGGGGCGGCACAGATACGCAGTATTTT.

The V and J genes are TRBV6-5 and TRBJ2-5; D is unresolved. V lost 6 bases to trimming and J lost 4 bases, with 12 bases between them. Germline CDR1 is MNHEY and CDR2 is SVGAGI. The CDR3 has 13 residues. Written as DNA, the CDR3 is TGTGCCAGCAGCCTGGGCACTCCAGAGACCCAGTACTTC. Amino acids: CASSLGTPETQYF.

This clonotype was counted a few times. The CDR3 loop reads CASSFGLAEETQYF. CDR3 nucleotide sequence: TGTGCCAGCAGTTTTGGACTAGCAGAGGAGACCCAGTACTTC. This chain uses TRBV12-3 or TRBV12-4 with TRBJ2-5; 8 nucleotides agree with TRBD2. CDR3 length equals 14 residues. Trimming at V came to 3 bases and at J to 5 bases, leaving 5 bases not matched to a gene.